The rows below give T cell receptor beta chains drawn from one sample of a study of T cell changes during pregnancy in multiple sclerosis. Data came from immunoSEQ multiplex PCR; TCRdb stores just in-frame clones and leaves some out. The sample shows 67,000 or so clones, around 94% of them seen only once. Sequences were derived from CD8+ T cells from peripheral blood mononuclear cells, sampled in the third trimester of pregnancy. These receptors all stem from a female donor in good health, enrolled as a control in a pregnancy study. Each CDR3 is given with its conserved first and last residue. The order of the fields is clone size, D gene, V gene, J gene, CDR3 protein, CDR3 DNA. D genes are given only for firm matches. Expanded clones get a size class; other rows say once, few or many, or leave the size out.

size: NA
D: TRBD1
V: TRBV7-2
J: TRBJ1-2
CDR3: CASSSPGTGNYGYTF
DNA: TGTGCCAGCAGCTCCCCCGGGACAGGGAACTATGGCTACACCTTC

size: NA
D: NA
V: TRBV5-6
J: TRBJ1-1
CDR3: CASSLGQTLNTEAFF
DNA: TGTGCCAGCAGCTTGGGCCAGACACTGAACACTGAAGCTTTCTTT

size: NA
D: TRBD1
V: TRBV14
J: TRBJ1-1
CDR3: CASSSTDRGVYTEAFF
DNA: TGTGCCAGCAGCTCGACCGACAGGGGAGTATATACTGAAGCTTTCTTT

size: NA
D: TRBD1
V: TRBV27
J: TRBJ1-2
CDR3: CASSLSALGQNYGYTF
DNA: TGTGCCAGCAGTTTATCCGCTCTGGGACAGAACTATGGCTACACCTTC

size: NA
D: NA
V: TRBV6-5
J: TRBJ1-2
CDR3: CASRSHTNYGYTF
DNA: TGTGCCAGCAGATCACATACTAACTATGGCTACACCTTC

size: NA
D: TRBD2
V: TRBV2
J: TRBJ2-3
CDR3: CASSVEPSGGAATDTQYF
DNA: TGTGCCAGCAGTGTGGAGCCTAGCGGGGGAGCCGCCACAGATACGCAGTATTTT

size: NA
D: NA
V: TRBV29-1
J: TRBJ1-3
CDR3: CSVVRRNSGNTIYF
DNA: TGCAGCGTCGTTCGGCGGAACTCTGGAAACACCATATATTTT

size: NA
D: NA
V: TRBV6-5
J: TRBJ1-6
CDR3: CASSSPSGGNSPLHF
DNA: TGTGCCAGCAGTTCCCCTTCGGGAGGTAATTCACCCCTCCACTTT

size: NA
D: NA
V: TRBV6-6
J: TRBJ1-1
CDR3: CASSIREGMNTEAFF
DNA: TGTGCCAGCTCTATAAGGGAGGGCATGAACACTGAAGCTTTCTTT

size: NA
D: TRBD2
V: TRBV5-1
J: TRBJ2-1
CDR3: CASSPASGGDQKSYNEQFF
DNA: TGCGCCAGCAGCCCTGCTAGCGGGGGGGACCAGAAATCATACAATGAGCAGTTCTTC

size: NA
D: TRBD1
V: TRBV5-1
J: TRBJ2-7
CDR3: CASSPDRGNEQYF
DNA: TGCGCCAGCAGTCCGGACAGGGGGAACGAGCAGTACTTC

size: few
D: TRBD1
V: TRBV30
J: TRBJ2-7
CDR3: CAWRGQGLWEQYF
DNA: TGTGCCTGGAGGGGACAGGGGCTATGGGAGCAGTACTTC

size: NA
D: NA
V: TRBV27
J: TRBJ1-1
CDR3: CASSLQAGMNTEAFF
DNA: TGTGCCAGCAGTTTACAGGCAGGCATGAACACTGAAGCTTTCTTT

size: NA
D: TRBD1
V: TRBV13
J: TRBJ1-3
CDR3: CASSILQGRDTIYF
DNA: TGTGCCAGCAGCATTTTACAGGGGCGGGACACCATATATTTT